Each of the 4 T cell receptor beta chains below was sequenced from the same sample in a study of T cell responses to AZD1222 COVID-19 vaccine. The table came from immunoSEQ multiplex PCR; TCRdb's copy has only in-frame clones and leaves some out. In the table there are roughly 160,000 clones, around 88% of which are singletons. The sequenced sample was peripheral blood, obtained 28 days after the second AZD1222 dose. Every receptor here comes from an adult who received the AZD1222 COVID-19 vaccine.

This chain links TRBV30 with TRBJ1-5, with 9 bases aligning to TRBD1. Germline V lookup: CDR1 GTSNPN, CDR2 SVGIG (reference sequence). This CDR3 contains 16 residues. V lost 2 bases and J lost 7; bases outside the gene matches: 12. CDR3 DNA: TGTGCCTGGAGTATGGGGGGGACAGGGACGGGCCAGCCCCAGCATTTT. It codes for CAWSMGGTGTGQPQHF.

V gene TRBV5-6 combines with J gene TRBJ1-6; D ambiguous. The germline CDR1 and CDR2 sequences are SGHDT and YYEEEE. This CDR3 region has 14 residues. The V gene lost 4 bases and the J gene lost 14 bases, with 19 bases spanning the gap. The CDR3 region is CASSRRAGLFSLHF. Here the CDR3 DNA reads TGTGCCAGCAGCCGGAGGGCAGGCCTGTTCTCCCTCCACTTT.

This clone came up once. This chain uses TRBV7-9 with TRBJ2-7, with D possibly called TRBD1 or TRBD2 (6 bases each). Looked up from germline, CDR1 is SEHNR and CDR2 is FQNEAQ (reference sequence). V dropped 6 bases and J dropped 0 bases, with 27 bases sitting between them. The CDR3 contains 19 residues. The CDR3 DNA follows: TGTGCCAGCAGTTCCGCCCGGGGGATCAGGGGCCTAAGCTCCTACGAGCAGTACTTC. It translates to CASSSARGIRGLSSYEQYF.

The chain links TRBV11-2 to TRBJ2-1; the D is unclear. This CDR3 contains 15 residues. V was trimmed by 5 bases and J by 5 bases, leaving 16 bases between them. Germline V gene lookup returns CDR1 SGHAT and CDR2 FQNNGV. As DNA, the CDR3 is TGTGCCAGCAGCCCGGGCCCCTCTGGACACAATGAGCAGTTCTTC. Protein sequence: CASSPGPSGHNEQFF.